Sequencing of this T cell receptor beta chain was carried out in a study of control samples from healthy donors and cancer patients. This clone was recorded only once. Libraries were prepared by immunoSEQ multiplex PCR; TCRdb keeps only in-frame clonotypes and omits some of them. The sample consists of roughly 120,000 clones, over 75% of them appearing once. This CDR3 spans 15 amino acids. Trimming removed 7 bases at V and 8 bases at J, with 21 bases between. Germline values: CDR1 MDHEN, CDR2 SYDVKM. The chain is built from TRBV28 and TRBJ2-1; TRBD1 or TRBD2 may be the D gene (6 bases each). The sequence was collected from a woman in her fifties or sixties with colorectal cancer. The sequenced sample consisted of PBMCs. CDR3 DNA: TGTGCCAGCACCCCCAACCCCGGGGGCGTTTATGAGCAGTTCTTC. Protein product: CASTPNPGGVYEQFF.